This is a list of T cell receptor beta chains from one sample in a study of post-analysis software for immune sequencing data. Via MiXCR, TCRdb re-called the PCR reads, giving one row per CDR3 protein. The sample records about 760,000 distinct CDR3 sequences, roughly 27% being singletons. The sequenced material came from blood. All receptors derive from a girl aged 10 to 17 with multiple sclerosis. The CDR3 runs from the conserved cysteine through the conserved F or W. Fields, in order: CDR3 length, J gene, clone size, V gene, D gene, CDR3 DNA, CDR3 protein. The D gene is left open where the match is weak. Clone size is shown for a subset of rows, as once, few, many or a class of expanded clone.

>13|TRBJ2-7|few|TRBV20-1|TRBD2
TGCAGTGCAACCGGGACTACCTCCTACGAGCAGTACTTC
CSATGTTSYEQYF
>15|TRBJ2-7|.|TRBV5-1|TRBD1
TGCGCCAGCAGCTTGGAAGCGACAGGGTTTTCCGAGCAGTACTTC
CASSLEATGFSEQYF
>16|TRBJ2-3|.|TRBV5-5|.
TGTGCCAGCAGCCCGGCCGAAATGGCTAGCACAGATACGCAGTATTTT
CASSPAEMASTDTQYF
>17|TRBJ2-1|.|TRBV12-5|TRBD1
TGTGCTAGTGGTCTCGTCACGGGACAGGGGGCCAGCAATGAGCAGTTCTTC
CASGLVTGQGASNEQFF
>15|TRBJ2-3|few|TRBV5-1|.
TGCGCCAGCAGGGCCCCGGGCCTTAGCACAGATACGCAGTATTTT
CASRAPGLSTDTQYF
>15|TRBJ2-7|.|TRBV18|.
TGTGCCAGCTCACTACTGCCATCGAGCTCCTACGAGCAGTACTTC
CASSLLPSSSYEQYF
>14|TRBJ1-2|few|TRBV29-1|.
TGCAGCGTTGAATTTCCCCCCTTTGTACATGGCTACACCTTC
CSVEFPPFVHGYTF
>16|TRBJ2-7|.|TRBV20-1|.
TGCAGTGCTAGAGATCCGAAGGGCGGGGCCTACTACGAGCAGTACTTC
CSARDPKGGAYYEQYF
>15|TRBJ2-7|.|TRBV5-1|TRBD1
TGCGCCAGCTACCATCGACAGGGGGCTTTTTACGAGCAGTACTTC
CASYHRQGAFYEQYF
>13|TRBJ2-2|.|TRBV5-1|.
TGCGCCAGCAGCGAGGGGGACACCGGGGAGCTGTTTTTT
CASSEGDTGELFF
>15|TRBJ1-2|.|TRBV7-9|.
TGTGCCAGCAGCTTGGCCGGGGTCGGTGGCTATGGCTACACCTTC
CASSLAGVGGYGYTF
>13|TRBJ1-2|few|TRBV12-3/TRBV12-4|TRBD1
TGTGCCAGCACCGAGACAGGGTTCTATGGCTACACCTTC
CASTETGFYGYTF
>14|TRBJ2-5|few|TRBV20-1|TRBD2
TGCAGTGCGTTACCCTGGGGGGGTCAAGAGACCCAGTACTTC
CSALPWGGQETQYF
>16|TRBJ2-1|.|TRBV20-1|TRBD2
TGCAGTGCTAGAGATGGGCGGGGGGGAATCTACAATGAGCAGTTCTTC
CSARDGRGGIYNEQFF
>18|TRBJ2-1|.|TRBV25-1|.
TGTGCCAGCAGTGAATTAGGGTCAGGGGACTACACCTACAATGAGCAGTTCTTC
CASSELGSGDYTYNEQFF